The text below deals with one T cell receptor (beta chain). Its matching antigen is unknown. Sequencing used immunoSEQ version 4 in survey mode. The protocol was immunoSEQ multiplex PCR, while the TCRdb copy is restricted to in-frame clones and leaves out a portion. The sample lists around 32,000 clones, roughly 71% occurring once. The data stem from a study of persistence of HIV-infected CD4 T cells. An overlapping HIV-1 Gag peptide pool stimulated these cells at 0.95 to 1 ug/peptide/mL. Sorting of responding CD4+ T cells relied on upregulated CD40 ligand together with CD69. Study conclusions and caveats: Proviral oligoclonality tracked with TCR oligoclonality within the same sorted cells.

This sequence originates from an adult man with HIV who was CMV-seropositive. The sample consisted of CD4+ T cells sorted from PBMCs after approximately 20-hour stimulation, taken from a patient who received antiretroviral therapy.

For the CDR3, the DNA is TGTGCCAGCAGCTTGGGACAGGGCTTTTCTAATTCACCCCTCCACTTT. Translation gives CASSLGQGFSNSPLHF. The chain employs TRBV7-9 and TRBJ1-6; 9 bases are a match to TRBD1. V shed 3 bases and J 6 bases; nucleotides not matched to a gene: 6. CDR3 length equals 16 residues. Germline V gene data show CDR1 as SEHNR and CDR2 as FQNEAQ (reference sequence).